The 6 T cell receptor beta chains given below trace back to one sample, sequenced in a study of blood T cells in healthy people across ages. With a J-beta primer mix and a sample-barcoded 5' primer, a second PCR ran about 7 to 12 cycles. TCRdb reanalysed the 5' RACE reads using MiXCR and keeps one entry per CDR3 protein. The sample has 850,000 to 1,100,000 distinct CDR3 sequences, roughly two fifths seen once. The specimen was blood. These TCRs come from a man aged 18 to 29 in good health.

The chain uses TRBV9 and TRBJ2-7; D remains unclear. Germline V gene data show CDR1 as SGDLS and CDR2 as YYNGEE. Trimming removed 4 bases from V and 8 bases from J, with 13 bases in between. The CDR3 covers 12 residues. CDR3 residues: CASSPRCGKQYF. In nucleotides, the CDR3 is TGTGCCAGCAGCCCCCGCTGCGGCAAGCAGTACTTC.

The chain couples TRBV9 to TRBJ2-3; 8 bases map to TRBD2. The CDR3 runs to 16 residues. Trimming removed 0 bases from V and 4 bases from J; junction bases left unmatched: 7. Germline-derived CDR1 and CDR2 are SGDLS and YYNGEE. CDR3 nucleotides: TGTGCCAGCAGCGTAGCTTCCTTCGGGGGGGCAGATACGCAGTATTTT. Encoded protein: CASSVASFGGADTQYF.

The chain joins TRBV6-2 or TRBV6-3 to TRBJ1-1; unclear D gene. The ends were cut back, 6 bases at V and 3 bases at J, with 11 bases in the middle. In germline, CDR1 is MNHEY, CDR2 SVGEGT. The CDR3 length is 13 residues. In nucleotides, the CDR3 is TGTGCCAGCAGATCCGGTGGCTACACTGAAGCTTTCTTT. It specifies CASRSGGYTEAFF.

V is TRBV7-9 and J is TRBJ2-3; the match to TRBD2 covers 13 bases. The CDR3 is made up of 16 amino acids. CDR1 SEHNR and CDR2 FQNEAQ come from the germline V gene (reference sequence). V lost 6 bases and J lost 5; bases outside the gene matches: 8. CDR3: CASSLLAGGQKDTQYF. The CDR3 nucleotides are TGTGCCAGCAGTTTACTAGCGGGGGGGCAAAAAGATACGCAGTATTTT.

The chain links TRBV7-2 to TRBJ2-1; no clear D gene. Trimming took off 5 bases at V and 7 bases at J, with 18 bases between the two ends. Germline CDR1 and CDR2: SGHTA and FQGNSA. This CDR3 is 15 amino acids long. The CDR3 DNA reads as TGTGCCAGCAGCCGAGGTTCCGAGCGATCGAATGAGCAGTTCTTC. Protein product: CASSRGSERSNEQFF.

About this clonotype itself: Since a much larger clone is just one base distant, this may be a read error. This chain uses TRBV7-2 with TRBJ1-2; 8 bases map to TRBD1. Germline V gives CDR1 SGHTA, CDR2 FQGNSA. The CDR3 length is 14 residues. The DNA for the CDR3 is TGTGCCGGCAGCTTACCGGGACAGGTCTATGGCTACACCTTC. Its protein product is CAGSLPGQVYGYTF. The whole variable domain, filled in from reference TRBV7-2 and TRBJ1-2, reads GAGVSQSPSNKVTEKGKDVELRCDPISGHTALYWYRQSLGQGLEFLIYFQGNSAPDKSGLPSDRFSAERTGGSVSTLTIQRTQQEDSAVYLCAGSLPGQVYGYTFGSGTRLTVV.